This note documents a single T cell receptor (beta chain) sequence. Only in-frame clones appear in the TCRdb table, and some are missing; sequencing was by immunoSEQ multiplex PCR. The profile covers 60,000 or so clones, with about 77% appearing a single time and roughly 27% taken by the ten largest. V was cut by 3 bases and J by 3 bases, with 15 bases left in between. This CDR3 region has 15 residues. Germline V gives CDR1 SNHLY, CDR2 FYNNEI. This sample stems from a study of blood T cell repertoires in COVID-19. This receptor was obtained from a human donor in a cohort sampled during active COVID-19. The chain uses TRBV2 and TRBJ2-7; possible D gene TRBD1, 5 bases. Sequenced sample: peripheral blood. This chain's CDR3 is CASSDLTRQGYEQYF. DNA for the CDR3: TGTGCCAGCAGTGACCTAACCCGGCAGGGCTACGAGCAGTACTTC.